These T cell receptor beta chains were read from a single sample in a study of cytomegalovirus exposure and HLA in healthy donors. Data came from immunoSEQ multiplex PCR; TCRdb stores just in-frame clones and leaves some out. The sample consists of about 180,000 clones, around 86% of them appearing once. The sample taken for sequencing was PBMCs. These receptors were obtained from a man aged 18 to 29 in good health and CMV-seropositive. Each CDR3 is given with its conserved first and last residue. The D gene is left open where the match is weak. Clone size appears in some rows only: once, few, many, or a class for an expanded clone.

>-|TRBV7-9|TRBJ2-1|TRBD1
CASSLGGQGLRDEQFF
TGTGCCAGCAGCTTAGGGGGACAGGGTCTTAGGGATGAGCAGTTCTTC
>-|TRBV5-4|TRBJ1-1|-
CASSMSTVNTEAFF
TGTGCCAGCAGCATGTCGACAGTTAACACTGAAGCTTTCTTT
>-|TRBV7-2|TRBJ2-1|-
CASSFSASSYNEQFF
TGTGCCAGCAGCTTCTCCGCGAGCTCCTACAATGAGCAGTTCTTC
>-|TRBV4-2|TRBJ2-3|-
CASSPTPVDTQYF
TGTGCCAGCAGTCCCACACCCGTCGATACGCAGTATTTT
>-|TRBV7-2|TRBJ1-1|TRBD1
CASTRTGLFTEAFF
TGTGCCAGCACGCGGACAGGGCTGTTCACTGAAGCTTTCTTT
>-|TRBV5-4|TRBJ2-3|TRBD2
CASSRSSGGATDTQYF
TGTGCCAGCAGCAGGTCTAGCGGGGGGGCGACAGATACGCAGTATTTT
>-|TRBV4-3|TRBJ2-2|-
CASSQDFGITGELFF
TGCGCCAGCAGCCAAGATTTCGGGATCACCGGGGAGCTGTTTTTT
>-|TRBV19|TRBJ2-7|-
CASSYDFAGPYEQYF
TGTGCCAGTAGTTACGACTTCGCGGGGCCCTACGAGCAGTACTTC
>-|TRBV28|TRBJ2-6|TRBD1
CASDRGLGANVLTF
TGTGCCAGCGACAGGGGGCTCGGGGCCAACGTCCTGACTTTC
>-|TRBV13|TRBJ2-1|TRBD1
CASSLGGSQLFNEQFF
TGTGCCAGCAGCCTAGGGGGCTCTCAGCTGTTCAATGAGCAGTTCTTC
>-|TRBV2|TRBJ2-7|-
CASRFLVGSSYEQYF
TGTGCCAGCAGATTCTTAGTCGGGAGCTCCTACGAGCAGTACTTC
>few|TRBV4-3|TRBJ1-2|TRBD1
CASSQEDRGYYTF
TGCGCCAGCAGCCAGGAGGACAGGGGGTACTACACCTTC
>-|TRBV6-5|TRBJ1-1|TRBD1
CASSLFEDRGTEAFF
TGTGCCAGCAGTTTATTCGAGGACAGGGGCACTGAAGCTTTCTTT
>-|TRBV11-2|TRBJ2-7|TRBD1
CASSLGQGTYEQYF
TGTGCCAGCAGCTTGGGACAGGGGACGTACGAGCAGTACTTC
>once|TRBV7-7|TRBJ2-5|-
CASSLLTLREETQYF
TGTGCTAGCAGCTTATTAACTTTACGGGAAGAGACCCAGTACTTC
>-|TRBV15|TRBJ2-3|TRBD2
CATSFRTSGSSGGTQYF
TGTGCCACCAGCTTCCGGACTAGCGGGAGTTCGGGCGGTACGCAGTATTTT
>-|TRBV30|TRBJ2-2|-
CAWSVEAGTGELFF
TGTGCCTGGAGTGTCGAGGCGGGCACCGGGGAGCTGTTTTTT
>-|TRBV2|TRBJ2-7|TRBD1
CALGTVNAPYEQYF
TGTGCCCTAGGGACAGTAAACGCGCCCTACGAGCAGTACTTC
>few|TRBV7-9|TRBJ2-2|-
CASSLGRTNTGELFF
TGTGCCAGCAGCTTAGGCAGGACGAACACCGGGGAGCTGTTTTTT
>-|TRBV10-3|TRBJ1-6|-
CAISDPRVDLRGSPLHF
TGTGCCATCAGTGACCCTCGAGTGGATTTACGAGGTTCACCCCTCCACTTT
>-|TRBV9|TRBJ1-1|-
CASSVGGRDTEAFF
TGTGCCAGCAGCGTAGGAGGCAGGGACACTGAAGCTTTCTTT
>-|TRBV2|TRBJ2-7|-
CASKAAHGYEQYF
TGTGCCTCCAAAGCGGCACATGGGTACGAGCAGTACTTC
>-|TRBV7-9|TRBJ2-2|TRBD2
CASSELAGVGGELFF
TGTGCCAGCAGCGAACTAGCGGGAGTTGGCGGGGAGCTGTTTTTT
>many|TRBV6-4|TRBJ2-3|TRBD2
CASSDVGGSTDTQYF
TGTGCCAGCAGTGACGTGGGGGGGAGTACAGATACGCAGTATTTT
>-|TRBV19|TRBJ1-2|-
CASSAENYGYTF
TGTGCCAGTAGTGCCGAGAACTATGGCTACACCTTC